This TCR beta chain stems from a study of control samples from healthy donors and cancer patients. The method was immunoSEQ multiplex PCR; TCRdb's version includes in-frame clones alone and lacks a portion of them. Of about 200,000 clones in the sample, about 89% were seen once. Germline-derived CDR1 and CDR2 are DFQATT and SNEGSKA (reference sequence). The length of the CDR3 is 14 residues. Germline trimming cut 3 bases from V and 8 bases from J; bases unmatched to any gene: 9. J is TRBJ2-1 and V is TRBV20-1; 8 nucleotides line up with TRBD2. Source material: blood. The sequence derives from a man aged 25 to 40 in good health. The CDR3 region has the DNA TGCAGTGCTAGTGCCCGGGGGGGCAGCGATGAGCAGTTCTTC. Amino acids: CSASARGGSDEQFF.